This record looks at one T cell receptor (beta chain) sequence and its context. This clone's antigen is unknown. The input lacks base qualities; no much larger clone sits a single base away. For this chain, trimming is 6 bases at the V end and 5 bases at the J end, and the number of junction bases without a gene match is 7. Including the terminal cysteine and phenylalanine, the CDR3 comprises 14 residues. The retained sequence is limited to the CDR3, 42 bases, with the frame set at the first base. CDR1 is given as SGHNT and CDR2 as YENEEA, both from the germline V gene. This entry comes from a study of blood T cell repertoires in COVID-19 (dated by TCRdb to the early 2020s). As for the study more broadly: The collaborator samples originated in the United States, Italy and Spain and spanned the acute and convalescent phases of COVID-19. The material from the prospective study consisted of cDNA or gDNA derived from T cells, B-cell-depleted T cells, or PBMCs. The dataset comprised deeply sampled blood TCRbeta repertoires from subjects exposed to, actively infected with, or recovered from COVID-19. A freely available public database, intended as a resource for researchers studying the immune response to SARS-CoV-2, is where the repertoires were released. The samples were drawn from the first 160 participants of the ongoing ImmuneRACE study and from 1,254 subjects provided by 6 global collaborators. Nearly every sample came with metadata listing a de-identified subject ID, COVID-19 status, age in years and sex. Where HLA class I and class II types were available, the types were taken from metadata supplied by the sample provider, not from assay-based typing.

In Seattle, one collaborating source enrolled patients while the infection was active and tracked those patients longitudinally over the course of disease. Collaborating institutions collected whole blood in K2EDTA tubes following their own protocols. Collaborator samples were shipped for TCRbeta analysis as frozen whole blood, isolated PBMCs, or DNA extracted from either sample type. TCRbeta CDR3 regions were amplified from genomic DNA using the immunoSEQ Assay, a bias-controlled multiplex PCR. Per the original workflow: The number of nucleated cells in each sample was estimated from the amplification of reference gene primers within the assay. To quantify the absolute abundance of each unique TCRbeta CDR3 rearrangement, sequence reads were collapsed and filtered. For each sample, productive Simpson clonality was calculated as the square root of Simpson's diversity index across productive rearrangements. What TCRdb holds here is the immuneACCESS table cut down to in-frame rearrangements. Part of the clones is not present; checked against another copy, under half of the missing clones reflect an unresolved V gene, and the others are unexplained. D and trimming come from the DNA, and the V and J calls and clone size come from that table. The sample table holds over 50,000 clones, of which 55% to 75% were seen once. The top ten constitute around 4.9% of the sample.

The full study reports these points: The amount of clinical and demographic metadata varied by source and participant and was provided uncurated.

Material: peripheral blood. The sequence joins TRBV11-3 to TRBJ1-1; the junction holds 9 bases that match TRBD1. The sequence was collected from a woman aged 70-85 years with COVID-19, enrolled during active disease. The DNA sequence reads TGTGCCAGCAGACCAATGACAGGGGGGACTGAAGCTTTCTTT. This gives the protein CASRPMTGGTEAFF.